The entry below describes one TCR beta chain. Antigen: not known. This specimen comes from a study of T cells in Graves' hyperthyroidism and ophthalmopathy. General study findings and limits: Clonotypes that were expanded in thyroid above 0.001 mostly appeared in blood too.

Graves' hyperthyroidism without ophthalmopathy progression within 18 months was termed stable. Newly diagnosed hyperthyroidism, duration under 2 months, in patients aged 18 to 65. Pregnant or lactating patients were excluded, as were those with uncontrolled infection or other autoimmune disease. RNA transcripts served as the template for amplifying TCR beta CDR3 regions. First-round RT-PCR with HTBI primers amplified the TCR CDR3 region. MiXCR, run by TCRdb on the multiplex PCR reads, gives a single entry per CDR3 protein. The data contain approximately 360,000 distinct CDR3 sequences, roughly 25% of them seen just once; the ten biggest clones take up around 79%. V dropped 7 bases and J dropped 4 bases, with 10 bases sitting between them. Germline V gene lookup returns CDR1 MNHNS and CDR2 SASEGT. This CDR3 has 12 amino acids.

The gene calls are TRBV6-1 and TRBJ2-5; D gene ambiguous. Sequenced: blood. The sequence came from a man aged 45-65 years with Graves' hyperthyroidism. CDR3 in DNA: TGTGCCAGCACCCGAGACCGAGAGACCCAGTACTTC. The encoded protein is CASTRDRETQYF.